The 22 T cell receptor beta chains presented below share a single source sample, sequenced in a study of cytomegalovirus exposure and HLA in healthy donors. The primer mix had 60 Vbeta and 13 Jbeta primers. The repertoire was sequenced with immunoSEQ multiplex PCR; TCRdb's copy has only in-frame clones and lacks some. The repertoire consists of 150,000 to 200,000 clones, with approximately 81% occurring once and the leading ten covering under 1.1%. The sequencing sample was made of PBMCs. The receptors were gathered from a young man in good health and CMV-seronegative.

CDR3 residues: CASSLLRGGQPQHF. CDR3 DNA sequence: TGTGCCAGCAGTTTATTGAGGGGAGGGCAGCCCCAGCATTTT. The chain joins TRBV28 to TRBJ1-5, with D maybe TRBD1 (5 bases). Trimming left V 1 base short and J 7 bases short, with 11 bases between. Looked up from germline, CDR1 is MDHEN and CDR2 is SYDVKM. This CDR3 region has 14 residues.

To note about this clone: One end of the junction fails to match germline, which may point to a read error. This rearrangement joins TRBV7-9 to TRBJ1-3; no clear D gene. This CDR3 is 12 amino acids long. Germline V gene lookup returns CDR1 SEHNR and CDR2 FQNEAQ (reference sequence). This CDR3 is CSSSERTNTIYF. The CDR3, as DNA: TGTTCCAGCAGCGAACGAACTAACACCATATATTTT.

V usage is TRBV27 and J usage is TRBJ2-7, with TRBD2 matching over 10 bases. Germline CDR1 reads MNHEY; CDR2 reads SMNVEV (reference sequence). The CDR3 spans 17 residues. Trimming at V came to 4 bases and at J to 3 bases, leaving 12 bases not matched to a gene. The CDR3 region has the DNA TGTGCCAGCAGTTCTACCGGGACTAGCGTCAATAACTACGAGCAGTACTTC. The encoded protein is CASSSTGTSVNNYEQYF.

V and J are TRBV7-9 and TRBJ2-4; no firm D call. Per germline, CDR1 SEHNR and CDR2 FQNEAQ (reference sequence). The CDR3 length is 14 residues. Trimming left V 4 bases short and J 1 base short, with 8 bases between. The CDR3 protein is CASSSHRAKNIQYF. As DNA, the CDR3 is TGTGCCAGCAGCTCACACCGCGCCAAAAACATTCAGTACTTC.

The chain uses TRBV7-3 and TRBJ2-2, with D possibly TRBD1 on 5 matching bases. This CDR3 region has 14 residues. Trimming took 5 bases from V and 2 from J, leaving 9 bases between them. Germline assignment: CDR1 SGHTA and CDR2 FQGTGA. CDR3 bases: TGTGCCAGCAGCCCCGACAGAAACACCGGGGAGCTGTTTTTT. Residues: CASSPDRNTGELFF. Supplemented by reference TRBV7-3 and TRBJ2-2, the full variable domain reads GAGVSQTPSNKVTEKGKYVELRCDPISGHTALYWYRQSLGQGPEFLIYFQGTGAADDSGLPNDRFFAVRPEGSVSTLKIQRTERGDSAVYLCASSPDRNTGELFFGEGSRLTVL.

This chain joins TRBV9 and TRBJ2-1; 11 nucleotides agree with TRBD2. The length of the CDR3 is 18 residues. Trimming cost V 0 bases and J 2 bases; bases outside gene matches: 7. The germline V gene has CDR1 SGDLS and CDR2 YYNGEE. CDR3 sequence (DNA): TGTGCCAGCAGCGTAGGACCCCTGACTAGCGGGGCCTACAATGAGCAGTTCTTC. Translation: CASSVGPLTSGAYNEQFF. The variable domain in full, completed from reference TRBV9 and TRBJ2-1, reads DSGVTQTPKHLITATGQRVTLRCSPRSGDLSVYWYQQSLDQGLQFLIQYYNGEERAKGNILERFSAQQFPDLHSELNLSSLELGDSALYFCASSVGPLTSGAYNEQFFGPGTRLTVL.

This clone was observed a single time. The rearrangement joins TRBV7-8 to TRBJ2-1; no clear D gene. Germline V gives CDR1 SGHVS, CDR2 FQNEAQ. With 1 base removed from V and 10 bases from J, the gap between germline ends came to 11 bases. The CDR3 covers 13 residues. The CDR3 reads CASSLGPLQEQFF. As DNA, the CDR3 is TGTGCCAGCAGCTTAGGGCCTCTCCAGGAGCAGTTCTTC.

CDR3 loop: CASSIDRASGSYNEQFF. CDR3 nucleotides: TGTGCCAGTAGTATAGATAGGGCTAGCGGTTCCTACAATGAGCAGTTCTTC. The chain joins TRBV19 to TRBJ2-1; TRBD2 agrees at 7 bases. J was trimmed by 1 base and V by 0 bases; bases with no gene match: 6. CDR3 size: 17 residues. CDR1 is LNHDA and CDR2 is SQIVND in the germline V gene (reference sequence).

This CDR3 is CASSYQRGGYNEQFF. CDR3 in DNA: TGCGCCAGCAGCTATCAGCGGGGGGGCTACAATGAGCAGTTCTTC. This sequence joins TRBV5-1 and TRBJ2-1, with TRBD2 matching over 10 bases. Germline CDR1 reads SGHRS; CDR2 reads YFSETQ. The length of the CDR3 is 15 residues. With 3 bases clipped from V and 3 bases from J, the junction kept 3 bases outside the gene matches. The variable domain in full, completed from reference TRBV5-1 and TRBJ2-1, reads KAGVTQTPRYLIKTRGQQVTLSCSPISGHRSVSWYQQTPGQGLQFLFEYFSETQRNKGNFPGRFSGRQFSNSRSEMNVSTLELGDSALYLCASSYQRGGYNEQFFGPGTRLTVL.

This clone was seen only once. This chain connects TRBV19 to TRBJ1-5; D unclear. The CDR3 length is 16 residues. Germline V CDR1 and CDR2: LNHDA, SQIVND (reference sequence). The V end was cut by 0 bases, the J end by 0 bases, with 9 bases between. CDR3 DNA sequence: TGTGCCAGTAGTATAGAACAGATTTATAGCAATCAGCCCCAGCATTTT. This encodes CASSIEQIYSNQPQHF.

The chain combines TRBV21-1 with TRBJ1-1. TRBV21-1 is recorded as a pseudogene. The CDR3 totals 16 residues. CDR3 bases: TGTGCCAGCAGCAAAGACGGGGGGTCGATGAACACTGAAGCTTTCTTT. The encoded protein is CASSKDGGSMNTEAFF.

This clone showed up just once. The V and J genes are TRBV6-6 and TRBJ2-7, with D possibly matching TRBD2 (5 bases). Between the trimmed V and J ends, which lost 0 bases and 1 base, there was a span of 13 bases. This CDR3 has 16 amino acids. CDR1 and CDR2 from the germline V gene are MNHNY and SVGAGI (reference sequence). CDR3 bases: TGTGCCAGCAGTTACTCCAGCGGACGAATGTCCTACGAGCAGTACTTC. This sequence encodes CASSYSSGRMSYEQYF.

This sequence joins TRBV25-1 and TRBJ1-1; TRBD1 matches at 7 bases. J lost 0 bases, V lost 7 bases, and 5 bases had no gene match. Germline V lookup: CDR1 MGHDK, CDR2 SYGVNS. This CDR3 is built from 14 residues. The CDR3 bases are TGTGCCAGCACTAACAGGGGAATGAACACTGAAGCTTTCTTT. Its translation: CASTNRGMNTEAFF.

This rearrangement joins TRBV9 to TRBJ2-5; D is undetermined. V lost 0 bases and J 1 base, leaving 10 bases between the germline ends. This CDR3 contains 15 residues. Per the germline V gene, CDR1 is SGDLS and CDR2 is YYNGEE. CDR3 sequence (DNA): TGTGCCAGCAGCGTAGGTCCCCCCCTCCAAGAGACCCAGTACTTC. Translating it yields CASSVGPPLQETQYF.

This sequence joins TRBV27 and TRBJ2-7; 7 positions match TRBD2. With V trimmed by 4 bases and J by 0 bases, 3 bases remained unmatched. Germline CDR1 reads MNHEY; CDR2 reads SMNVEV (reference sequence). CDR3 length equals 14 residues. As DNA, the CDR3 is TGTGCCAGCAGTTCCACTAGCGACTCCTACGAGCAGTACTTC. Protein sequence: CASSSTSDSYEQYF.

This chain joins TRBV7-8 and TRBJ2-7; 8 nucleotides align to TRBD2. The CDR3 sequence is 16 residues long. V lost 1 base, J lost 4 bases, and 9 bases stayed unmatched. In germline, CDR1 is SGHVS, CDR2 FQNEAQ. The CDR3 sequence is CASSLGLAGGRYEQYF. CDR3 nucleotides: TGTGCCAGCAGCTTAGGGCTTGCGGGGGGTAGGTACGAGCAGTACTTC. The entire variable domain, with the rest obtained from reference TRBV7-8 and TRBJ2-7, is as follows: GAGVSQSPRYKVAKRGQDVALRCDPISGHVSLFWYQQALGQGPEFLTYFQNEAQLDKSGLPSDRFFAERPEGSVSTLKIQRTQQEDSAVYLCASSLGLAGGRYEQYFGPGTRLTVT.

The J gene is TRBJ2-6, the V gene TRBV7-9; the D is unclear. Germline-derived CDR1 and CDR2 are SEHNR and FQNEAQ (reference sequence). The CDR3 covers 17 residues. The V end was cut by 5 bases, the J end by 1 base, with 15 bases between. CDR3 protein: CASSIRAASSGANVLTF. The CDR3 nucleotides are TGTGCCAGCAGCATCCGCGCAGCGAGTTCTGGGGCCAACGTCCTGACTTTC.

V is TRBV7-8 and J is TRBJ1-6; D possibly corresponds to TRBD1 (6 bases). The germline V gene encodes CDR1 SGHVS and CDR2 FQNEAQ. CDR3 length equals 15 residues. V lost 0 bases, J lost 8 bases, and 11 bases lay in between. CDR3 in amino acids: CASSLASPGDSPLHF. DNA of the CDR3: TGTGCCAGCAGCTTAGCGTCGCCAGGGGATTCACCCCTCCACTTT. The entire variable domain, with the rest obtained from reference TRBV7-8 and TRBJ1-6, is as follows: GAGVSQSPRYKVAKRGQDVALRCDPISGHVSLFWYQQALGQGPEFLTYFQNEAQLDKSGLPSDRFFAERPEGSVSTLKIQRTQQEDSAVYLCASSLASPGDSPLHFGNGTRLTVT.

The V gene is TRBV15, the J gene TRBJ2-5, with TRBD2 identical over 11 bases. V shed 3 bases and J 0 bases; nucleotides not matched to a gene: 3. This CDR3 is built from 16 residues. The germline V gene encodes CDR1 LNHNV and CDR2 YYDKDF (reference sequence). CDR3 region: CATSRRLAGNQETQYF. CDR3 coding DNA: TGTGCCACCAGCAGGAGACTAGCGGGAAACCAAGAGACCCAGTACTTC.

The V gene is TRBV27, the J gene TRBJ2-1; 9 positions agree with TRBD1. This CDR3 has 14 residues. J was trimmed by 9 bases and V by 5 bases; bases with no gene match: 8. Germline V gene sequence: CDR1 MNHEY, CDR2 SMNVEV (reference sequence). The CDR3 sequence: CASSPGQGISEQFF. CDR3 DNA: TGTGCCAGCAGTCCCGGACAGGGGATAAGTGAGCAGTTCTTC.

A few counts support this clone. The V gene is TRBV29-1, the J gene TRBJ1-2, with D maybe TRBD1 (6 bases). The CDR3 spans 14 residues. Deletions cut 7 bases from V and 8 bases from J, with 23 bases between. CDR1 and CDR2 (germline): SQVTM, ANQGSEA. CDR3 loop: CSAGERDTKGGYTF. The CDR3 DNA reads TGCAGCGCCGGGGAGAGGGACACCAAGGGAGGCTACACCTTC.

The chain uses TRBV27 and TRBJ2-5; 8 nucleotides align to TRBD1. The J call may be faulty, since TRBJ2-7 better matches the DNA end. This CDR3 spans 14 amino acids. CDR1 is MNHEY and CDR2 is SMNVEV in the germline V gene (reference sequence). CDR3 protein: CASSPLTGVYEQYF. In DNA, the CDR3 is TGTGCCAGCAGTCCCCTGACAGGGGTCTACGAGCAGTACTTC.